This T cell receptor (beta chain) was retrieved from a study of CD8 T cells in ankylosing spondylitis. Comments on this clonotype: Antigen specificity is unknown.

TCRdb reprocessed the 5' RACE reads with MiXCR, giving one entry per CDR3 protein. The data hold under 450,000 distinct CDR3 sequences, with roughly 18% observed a single time. This CDR3 region has 16 residues. V was cut by 0 bases and J by 0 bases, with 12 bases left in between. The germline V gene encodes CDR1 SGHRS and CDR2 YFSETQ. Study observations and caveats: A motif in TCR beta, a set of eight highly homologous variants, appeared characteristic of ankylosing spondylitis blood.

This sequence originates from a male donor with ankylosing spondylitis. The chain uses TRBV5-1 and TRBJ2-5; D may be TRBD2 (7 bases). The sequencing input was blood, either unsorted or a sorted T cell fraction (not recorded which). CDR3 in DNA: TGCGCCAGCAGCTTGGGGGGGGGCAAACACCAAGAGACCCAGTACTTC. It encodes CASSLGGGKHQETQYF.